This TCR beta chain was recorded in a study of beta chain features in type 1 diabetes. CDR3 size: 17 residues. A sort by CD45RO/CCR7/CD25/CD127/CD95/CD27 yielded CD4+ naive, central memory, regulatory and stem cell-like memory cells. Every bit of the isolated RNA underwent reverse transcription, so sequencing read expressed TCRB transcripts. Assay: immunoSEQ multiplex PCR; the TCRdb copy retains only in-frame clones and omits some. The top ten clones hold roughly 1.9% of a sample with 150,000 or so clones, around 10% of them seen once. This clone showed up just a few times. The sequenced sample was central memory CD4+ T cells from blood. This chain uses TRBV1 with TRBJ2-3; TRBD2 is the table's D call, not checked against the DNA. TRBV1 is a pseudogene locus. This TCR came from a man in his late teens or twenties in good health. CDR3 amino acids: CTSSRRVYGRARDTQYF. The CDR3, as DNA: TGCACCAGCAGCCGAAGAGTATACGGGAGGGCCCGGGATACGCAGTATTTT.